These T cell receptor beta chains were read from a single sample in a study of cytomegalovirus exposure and HLA in healthy donors. The repertoire was sequenced with immunoSEQ multiplex PCR; TCRdb's copy has only in-frame clones and lacks some. The sample contains 45,000 to 65,000 clones, 75% to 90% of which appear only once. Sample: PBMCs. These TCRs come from a woman between 18 and 29 years old in good health and CMV-seronegative. CDR3s include the opening cysteine and the closing phenylalanine or tryptophan. The D gene is left open where the match is weak. Rows may omit the clone size; those that give it use once, few, many or a size class.

cdr3_nt: TGTGCCAGCAGCTTAGCACGGCAGGGGGTAGGCACAGATACGCAGTATTTT
cdr3_aa: CASSLARQGVGTDTQYF
j_call: TRBJ2-3
d_call: TRBD1
clone_size: once
v_call: TRBV11-2
cdr3_length: 17

cdr3_nt: TGCGCCAGCAGCCAAAGAACTGCAGGCGGGGAGCTGTTTTTT
cdr3_aa: CASSQRTAGGELFF
j_call: TRBJ2-2
d_call: NA
clone_size: once
v_call: TRBV4-3
cdr3_length: 14

cdr3_nt: TGTGCCAGCAGCCCGTCTGGACATAACACCGGGGAGCTGTTTTTT
cdr3_aa: CASSPSGHNTGELFF
j_call: TRBJ2-2
d_call: NA
clone_size: NA
v_call: TRBV9
cdr3_length: 15

cdr3_nt: TGTGCCAGCAGTTTACTGGGACAGGGGCGGAACACTGAAGCTTTCTTT
cdr3_aa: CASSLLGQGRNTEAFF
j_call: TRBJ1-1
d_call: TRBD1
clone_size: NA
v_call: TRBV28
cdr3_length: 16

cdr3_nt: TGTGCCAGCTCACCACCTCGGGTAACCGGGGAGCTGTTTTTT
cdr3_aa: CASSPPRVTGELFF
j_call: TRBJ2-2
d_call: NA
clone_size: NA
v_call: TRBV18
cdr3_length: 14

cdr3_nt: TGTGCCAGCAGCCTGGGACAGGAATTCTACAATGAGCAGTTCTTC
cdr3_aa: CASSLGQEFYNEQFF
j_call: TRBJ2-1
d_call: TRBD1
clone_size: NA
v_call: TRBV7-9
cdr3_length: 15

cdr3_nt: TGTGCCTGGAGTGTCATGTCTAGCGGGAGGTTTGGAGAGACCCAGTACTTC
cdr3_aa: CAWSVMSSGRFGETQYF
j_call: TRBJ2-5
d_call: TRBD2
clone_size: NA
v_call: TRBV30
cdr3_length: 17

cdr3_nt: TGTGCCACCTCCTTTGGAGGCGCTGGCTACACCTTC
cdr3_aa: CATSFGGAGYTF
j_call: TRBJ1-2
d_call: NA
clone_size: NA
v_call: TRBV6-1
cdr3_length: 12

cdr3_nt: TGTGCCAGCAGTGCAGGACAGGTCACTGAAGCTTTCTTT
cdr3_aa: CASSAGQVTEAFF
j_call: TRBJ1-1
d_call: TRBD1
clone_size: NA
v_call: TRBV6-1
cdr3_length: 13

cdr3_nt: TGTGGCAGGATCGACGAGAGCAGCGCCAGCACCAGCCAGACCTATGGCTACACCTTC
cdr3_aa: CGRIDESSASTSQTYGYTF
j_call: TRBJ1-2
d_call: NA
clone_size: NA
v_call: TRBV8-2
cdr3_length: 19

cdr3_nt: TGTGCCAGCAGCTCCGGACAGGGAGATTACGAGCAGTACTTC
cdr3_aa: CASSSGQGDYEQYF
j_call: TRBJ2-7
d_call: TRBD1
clone_size: NA
v_call: TRBV7-8
cdr3_length: 14

cdr3_nt: TGCGCCAGCAGCCGGGACAGGGTAGAAGAAAAACTGTTTTTT
cdr3_aa: CASSRDRVEEKLFF
j_call: TRBJ1-4
d_call: TRBD1
clone_size: NA
v_call: TRBV5-1
cdr3_length: 14

cdr3_nt: TGTGCCAGCAGCGTAGGGGGGGTCGGGGGCACTGAAGCTTTCTTT
cdr3_aa: CASSVGGVGGTEAFF
j_call: TRBJ1-1
d_call: NA
clone_size: NA
v_call: TRBV9
cdr3_length: 15

cdr3_nt: TGTGCCAGCAGTTTTCCCGGGGTAGTCTCCTACAATGAGCAGTTCTTC
cdr3_aa: CASSFPGVVSYNEQFF
j_call: TRBJ2-1
d_call: NA
clone_size: NA
v_call: TRBV27
cdr3_length: 16

cdr3_nt: TGCGCCAGCAGCTTGGGACAGGGGGTTGGAAACACCATATATTTT
cdr3_aa: CASSLGQGVGNTIYF
j_call: TRBJ1-3
d_call: TRBD1
clone_size: NA
v_call: TRBV4-1
cdr3_length: 15